A single sample gave rise to the 27 T cell receptor beta chains below, sequenced in a study of T cells after yellow fever vaccination. TCRdb redid the calling of the 5' RACE reads with MiXCR, one entry per CDR3 protein. Of approximately 550,000 distinct CDR3 sequences listed, about a fifth are singletons. The material sequenced was PBMCs, taken 15 days after the yellow fever booster vaccination. The receptor source for this set is a man between 25 and 39 years old who received the YFV17D yellow fever vaccine.

The CDR3 DNA reads as TGTGCCAGCAGTATAAACCTAGGGGTTAATGAGCAGTTCTTC. Residues: CASSINLGVNEQFF. The chain joins TRBV12-3 or TRBV12-4 to TRBJ2-1; weak D call: TRBD1 (5 bases). The V end was cut by 5 bases, the J end by 7 bases, with 15 bases between. The CDR3 loop spans 14 amino acids.

This rearrangement joins TRBV20-1 to TRBJ2-5; TRBD2 matches 10 bases. The germline V gene has CDR1 DFQATT and CDR2 SNEGSKA (reference sequence). The CDR3 spans 15 residues. The V segment lost 3 bases and the J segment 5 bases; nucleotides outside the gene matches: 9. The CDR3 here is CSASRASGSRETQYF. The DNA for the CDR3 is TGCAGTGCTAGTCGGGCTAGCGGGAGTCGCGAGACCCAGTACTTC.

This clonotype was counted between two and nine times. The chain has TRBV5-1 and TRBJ2-2; 7 positions agree with TRBD1. This CDR3 is built from 15 residues. The junction had 5 bases not matched to a gene; V was cut back by 4 bases and J by 2 bases. CDR1 SGHRS and CDR2 YFSETQ come from the germline V gene. CDR3 in DNA: TGCGCCAGCAGCAAGGGACAGACTAACACCGGGGAGCTGTTTTTT. It encodes CASSKGQTNTGELFF.

In its sample, this clonotype was seen a few times. The chain has TRBV6-2 or TRBV6-3 and TRBJ2-7, with TRBD1 matching 7 bases. CDR3 length: 15 residues. The V segment lost 7 bases and the J segment 3 bases; nucleotides outside the gene matches: 12. Germline V gene data show CDR1 as MNHEY and CDR2 as SVGEGT. CDR3 amino acids: CASTIRQGNIYEQYF. Here the CDR3 DNA reads TGTGCCAGCACGATCCGACAGGGCAATATCTACGAGCAGTACTTC.

V is TRBV7-2 and J is TRBJ2-7; D might be TRBD1 (6 bases). Germline values: CDR1 SGHTA, CDR2 FQGNSA. Trimming took 6 bases from V and 1 from J, leaving 16 bases between them. This CDR3 is 15 amino acids long. CDR3 sequence reads: CASRYLLGGSYEQYF. Written as DNA, the CDR3 is TGTGCCAGCAGGTACCTATTAGGGGGATCCTACGAGCAGTACTTC.

This clonotype appeared a few times. V is TRBV7-3 and J is TRBJ2-2; weak D call: TRBD1 (5 bases). CDR3 length equals 14 residues. The V gene lost 1 base and the J gene lost 5 bases, with 8 bases spanning the gap. The germline gives CDR1 SGHTA, CDR2 FQGTGA. CDR3 coding DNA: TGTGCCAGCAGCTTAAAGGGGCAGACCGGGGAGCTGTTTTTT. Its translation is CASSLKGQTGELFF.

This clonotype was counted between two and nine times. The V gene is TRBV29-1, the J gene TRBJ1-1, with 7 bases identical to TRBD1. With 4 bases clipped from V and 0 bases from J, the junction kept 2 bases outside the gene matches. The germline gives CDR1 SQVTM, CDR2 ANQGSEA. The CDR3 contains 13 residues. The CDR3 protein is CSVAQGVNTEAFF. The CDR3 DNA sequence: TGCAGCGTTGCGCAGGGGGTGAACACTGAAGCTTTCTTT.

The genes are TRBV7-2 and TRBJ2-7; D gene unclear. The V end was cut by 1 base, the J end by 5 bases, with 9 bases between. The germline CDR1 and CDR2 sequences are SGHTA and FQGNSA. The CDR3 loop spans 13 amino acids. CDR3 sequence reads: CASSLGLYDEQYF. Here the CDR3 DNA reads TGTGCCAGCAGCTTAGGCCTTTACGACGAGCAGTACTTC. The whole variable domain, remainder taken from reference TRBV7-2 and TRBJ2-7, is GAGVSQSPSNKVTEKGKDVELRCDPISGHTALYWYRQSLGQGLEFLIYFQGNSAPDKSGLPSDRFSAERTGGSVSTLTIQRTQQEDSAVYLCASSLGLYDEQYFGPGTRLTVT.

The CDR3 DNA sequence: TGCAGCGTCCAATATGGGGGGATTGCCGATACGCAGTATTTT. It translates to CSVQYGGIADTQYF. The V and J genes are TRBV29-1 and TRBJ2-3, with D perhaps TRBD2 (6 bases). Germline V CDR1 and CDR2: SQVTM, ANQGSEA. This CDR3 comprises 14 residues. The ends were cut back, 6 bases at V and 6 bases at J, with 19 bases in the middle.

This chain links TRBV12-3 or TRBV12-4 with TRBJ1-4; D might be TRBD1 (5 bases). The germline V and J ends were trimmed by 6 bases and 7 bases, with 18 bases remaining between them. This CDR3 is 15 amino acids long. In DNA form, the CDR3 reads TGTGCCAGCAGACCCGGAGGGGATGCACGTGAAAAACTGTTTTTT. Translating gives CASRPGGDAREKLFF.

The chain carries TRBV11-2 and TRBJ2-1, with 11 bases matching TRBD2. There are 16 residues in the CDR3. Trimming cost V 0 bases and J 7 bases; bases outside gene matches: 5. From germline, CDR1 is SGHAT and CDR2 FQNNGV. CDR3 region: CASSLDLAGGVNEQFF. CDR3 DNA: TGTGCCAGCAGCTTAGATTTAGCGGGAGGGGTTAATGAGCAGTTCTTC.

This clonotype was recorded at least ten times. This sequence joins TRBV9 and TRBJ2-1; 9 bases fit TRBD1. Germline trimming cut 0 bases from V and 14 bases from J; bases unmatched to any gene: 12. Germline V lookup: CDR1 SGDLS, CDR2 YYNGEE. This CDR3 region has 15 residues. The CDR3 DNA reads TGTGCCAGCAGCGTAGAGTCGGGCCCTACAGGGGGCAAGTTCTTC. Translating it yields CASSVESGPTGGKFF.

This clonotype was counted between two and nine times. The rearrangement joins TRBV20-1 to TRBJ2-2; D ambiguous. This CDR3 is 13 amino acids long. V lost 6 bases, J lost 1 base, and 9 bases lay in between. CDR1 and CDR2 from the germline V gene are DFQATT and SNEGSKA (reference sequence). The DNA of the CDR3 is TGCAGTGCCAGCCACCGGAACACCGGGGAGCTGTTTTTT. Translating it yields CSASHRNTGELFF.

The chain joins TRBV5-1 to TRBJ2-3; possible D gene TRBD2, 5 bases. The CDR3 totals 16 residues. Germline lookup yields CDR1 SGHRS and CDR2 YFSETQ. Trimming left V 0 bases short and J 1 base short, with 12 bases between. The CDR3 region has the DNA TGCGCCAGCAGCTTGGCCCGGGGAGTCGGCACAGATACGCAGTATTTT. Translated, it gives CASSLARGVGTDTQYF. Full variable domain (outside the CDR3, taken from reference TRBV5-1 and TRBJ2-3): KAGVTQTPRYLIKTRGQQVTLSCSPISGHRSVSWYQQTPGQGLQFLFEYFSETQRNKGNFPGRFSGRQFSNSRSEMNVSTLELGDSALYLCASSLARGVGTDTQYFGPGTRLTVL.

The chain couples TRBV6-5 to TRBJ2-1, with D unresolved. The CDR3 is 16 residues long. CDR1 and CDR2 from the germline V gene are MNHEY and SVGAGI. V was trimmed by 8 bases and J by 0 bases, leaving 17 bases between them. The CDR3 protein is CASSYFGPSSYNEQFF. CDR3 bases: TGTGCCAGCTCTTACTTCGGACCTTCCTCCTACAATGAGCAGTTCTTC.

This chain uses TRBV25-1 with TRBJ2-3, with 13 bases that match TRBD2. Losses at the gene ends were 10 bases for V and 6 bases for J; bases not matched to a gene: 10. Germline V gene data show CDR1 as MGHDK and CDR2 as SYGVNS. CDR3 length equals 15 residues. The CDR3 sequence is CATSALAGGPDTQYF. CDR3 nucleotide sequence: TGTGCCACCTCAGCACTAGCGGGAGGGCCGGATACGCAGTATTTT.

This clonotype was observed a handful of times. V usage is TRBV6-2 or TRBV6-3 and J usage is TRBJ2-1; 7 bases line up with TRBD2. Germline V gene lookup returns CDR1 MNHEY and CDR2 SVGEGT. The J segment lost 0 bases and the V segment lost 6 bases, leaving 8 bases of the junction unmatched. The CDR3 extends over 16 amino acids. DNA of the CDR3: TGTGCCAGCAGGGACGTTCTAGCGGACTCCTACAATGAGCAGTTCTTC. Translating it yields CASRDVLADSYNEQFF.

The chain recombines TRBV9 with TRBJ2-7, with a tentative D call TRBD1 (5 bases). The CDR3 is made up of 14 amino acids. Germline CDR1 SGDLS, CDR2 YYNGEE. Trimming pared 0 bases from V and 3 bases from J, leaving 10 bases between. Written as DNA, the CDR3 is TGTGCCAGCAGCGTAGGGGAAGGGGACTACGAGCAGTACTTC. This codes for CASSVGEGDYEQYF.

This clonotype was seen only a few times. Here the CDR3 DNA reads TGCAGTCTATGGAGGATCAATGAGCAGTTCTTC. The encoded protein is CSLWRINEQFF. J is TRBJ2-1 and V is TRBV20-1; TRBD2 is a possible D gene (5 bases). Trimming cost V 8 bases and J 6 bases, with 11 bases left between them. Germline loops: CDR1 DFQATT, CDR2 SNEGSKA (reference sequence). This CDR3 spans 11 amino acids.

In this sample, this clonotype turned up a few times. The gene calls are TRBV1 and TRBJ2-3. TRBV1 is an annotated pseudogene. CDR3 length: 12 amino acids. CDR3 residues: CTSSQHYGTQYF. The CDR3 DNA follows: TGCACCAGCAGCCAACACTACGGTACGCAGTATTTT.

The chain employs TRBV12-3 or TRBV12-4 and TRBJ1-2; unclear D gene. The CDR3 has 17 residues. The V end lost 5 bases, the J end lost 0 bases, and 19 bases lay between the germline ends. The CDR3 DNA follows: TGTGCCAGCAGTGCCAATTCGATGTGGTCGTCTAACTATGGCTACACCTTC. It codes for CASSANSMWSSNYGYTF.

The chain has TRBV20-1 and TRBJ2-1, with a weak D call TRBD2 (6 bases). The CDR3 runs to 17 residues. CDR1 and CDR2 (germline): DFQATT, SNEGSKA (reference sequence). V lost 1 base to trimming and J lost 4 bases, with 20 bases between them. CDR3 DNA sequence: TGCAGTGCTAGAGGAGGGTTTAGCGGAGGGGATTACAATGAGCAGTTCTTC. Translated: CSARGGFSGGDYNEQFF.

This clonotype was counted between two and nine times. The chain couples TRBV6-5 to TRBJ2-5, with D uncertain. Germline CDR1 and CDR2: MNHEY and SVGAGI. Trimming removed 1 base at V and 5 bases at J, with 11 bases between. CDR3 length: 14 amino acids. In DNA form, the CDR3 reads TGTGCCAGCAGTTACTGGCCTGGGCGGGAGACCCAGTACTTC. Translation: CASSYWPGRETQYF.

This clonotype was counted between two and nine times. The CDR3 sequence is CASSPYLAGTGNDEQYF. The DNA for the CDR3 is TGTGCCAGCTCACCCTACTTGGCCGGGACAGGGAACGACGAGCAGTACTTC. J is TRBJ2-7 and V is TRBV18, with 9 bases fitting TRBD1. CDR1 is KGHSH, CDR2 LQKENI, per germline. After removal of 3 bases from V and 5 bases from J, the junction contained 14 bases not matched to a gene. The CDR3 covers 17 residues.

The chain links TRBV4-2 to TRBJ2-2; perhaps TRBD1 as D (6 bases). Germline V lookup: CDR1 LGHNA, CDR2 YNFKEQ. CDR3 length equals 18 residues. V dropped 4 bases and J dropped 3 bases, with 21 bases sitting between them. CDR3 protein: CASSPILGGDLDTGELFF. The DNA for the CDR3 is TGTGCCAGCAGCCCGATCCTAGGGGGAGATCTTGACACCGGGGAGCTGTTTTTT.

The chain uses TRBV12-3 or TRBV12-4 and TRBJ2-6; D may be TRBD1 (6 bases). V lost 8 bases to trimming and J lost 2 bases, with 13 bases between them. The CDR3 has 15 amino acids. The chain's CDR3 is CASVQGMAGANVLTF. CDR3 DNA sequence: TGTGCCAGCGTTCAGGGGATGGCTGGGGCCAACGTCCTGACTTTC.

The rearrangement uses TRBV6-2 or TRBV6-3 and TRBJ2-1; D is perhaps TRBD2 (7 bases). Trimming removed 6 bases from V and 8 bases from J, with 17 bases in between. Germline CDR1 is MNHEY and CDR2 is SVGEGT. The CDR3 contains 14 residues. This CDR3 reads CASRRGGLGDEQFF. The CDR3 bases are TGTGCCAGCAGAAGGGGGGGTTTGGGCGATGAGCAGTTCTTC.